These 25 T cell receptor beta chains share one sample of origin, sequenced in a study of blood T cell repertoires in COVID-19. Method: immunoSEQ multiplex PCR; TCRdb's copy keeps in-frame clones and lacks some. The data show 250,000 to 350,000 clones, approximately 90% seen once. The sample consisted of peripheral blood. These receptors were taken from a woman aged 55-75 years with acute or convalescent COVID-19.

The table lists this clone with a count of one. CDR3 nucleotides: TGTGCCAGCAGCCCAGGGGGGGGTATCCTAGCGGGAACAGATACGCAGTATTTT. It translates to CASSPGGGILAGTDTQYF. V and J are TRBV9 and TRBJ2-3; 9 positions agree with TRBD2. J gave up 3 bases and V 4 bases, and 15 bases lay outside the gene matches. The germline gives CDR1 SGDLS, CDR2 YYNGEE. This CDR3 is built from 18 residues.

J is TRBJ1-6 and V is TRBV18, with D possibly being TRBD1 (5 bases). CDR1 is KGHSH, CDR2 LQKENI, per germline. V shed 3 bases and J shed 14 bases, with 17 bases lying between them. The CDR3 sequence is 14 residues long. The CDR3 region is CASSPAGRSGTLHF. The CDR3 nucleotides read TGTGCCAGCTCACCGGCAGGGCGCTCAGGGACCCTCCACTTT.

This clone was seen once. The rearrangement joins TRBV15 to TRBJ2-7; D not certain. Trimming left V 6 bases short and J 0 bases short, with 9 bases between. This CDR3 is 13 amino acids long. Germline CDR1 LNHNV, CDR2 YYDKDF (reference sequence). As DNA, the CDR3 is TGTGCCACCAGTAGGAGCCTCTCCTACGAGCAGTACTTC. It yields the protein CATSRSLSYEQYF.

The J gene is TRBJ1-5, the V gene TRBV30, with D uncertain. Germline assignment: CDR1 GTSNPN and CDR2 SVGIG (reference sequence). The CDR3 runs to 12 residues. The V end lost 3 bases, the J end lost 4 bases, and 7 bases lay between the germline ends. CDR3 residues: CAWRAPNQPQHF. The CDR3 region has the DNA TGTGCCTGGAGGGCCCCTAATCAGCCCCAGCATTTT.

The rearrangement uses TRBV5-1 and TRBJ2-1; TRBD2 matches at 8 bases. The CDR3 contains 12 residues. Trimming at V came to 4 bases and at J to 9 bases, leaving 3 bases not matched to a gene. Germline lookup yields CDR1 SGHRS and CDR2 YFSETQ. CDR3 in DNA: TGCGCCAGCAGCACCACTAGCGGTGAGCAGTTCTTC. This encodes CASSTTSGEQFF.

The chain uses TRBV7-3 and TRBJ2-2, with TRBD2 as a possible D gene (7 bases). The CDR3 sequence is 16 residues long. CDR1 SGHTA and CDR2 FQGTGA come from the germline V gene. Trimming removed 1 base at V and 5 bases at J, with 14 bases between. For the CDR3, the DNA is TGTGCCAGCAGCTTAATGTCGGGGAGGGGGACCGGGGAGCTGTTTTTT. This sequence encodes CASSLMSGRGTGELFF.

This clone was observed at least ten times. J is TRBJ1-5 and V is TRBV27, with 7 bases aligning to TRBD1. V dropped 6 bases and J dropped 4; count of bases not matched to a gene: 6. The CDR3 contains 14 residues. CDR1 MNHEY and CDR2 SMNVEV come from the germline V gene (reference sequence). The CDR3 is CASRSTGANQPQHF. CDR3 in DNA: TGTGCCAGCAGGTCCACAGGGGCGAATCAGCCCCAGCATTTT.

The J gene is TRBJ2-3, the V gene TRBV27; a possible D gene is TRBD1 (5 bases). V lost 6 bases to trimming and J lost 0 bases, with 13 bases between them. This CDR3 comprises 15 residues. The germline CDR1 and CDR2 sequences are MNHEY and SMNVEV (reference sequence). The chain's CDR3 is CASSPLTASTDTQYF. CDR3 nucleotide sequence: TGTGCCAGCAGCCCCCTGACAGCTAGCACAGATACGCAGTATTTT.

V usage is TRBV27 and J usage is TRBJ2-7, with TRBD2 matching 7 bases. This CDR3 is built from 17 residues. V lost 0 bases, J lost 2 bases, and 10 bases stayed unmatched. Per germline, CDR1 MNHEY and CDR2 SMNVEV (reference sequence). CDR3 DNA sequence: TGTGCCAGCAGTTTATCTTCTTCGGTAGCGGGTACCTACGAGCAGTACTTC. Translated, it gives CASSLSSSVAGTYEQYF.

The gene calls are TRBV6-5 and TRBJ2-1, with TRBD2 matching over 9 bases. Losses at the gene ends were 2 bases for V and 4 bases for J; bases not matched to a gene: 6. The CDR3 sequence is 16 residues long. Germline values: CDR1 MNHEY, CDR2 SVGAGI. CDR3 region: CASSYMAGGLYNEQFF. The CDR3 coding sequence is TGTGCCAGCAGTTACATGGCGGGAGGGCTTTACAATGAGCAGTTCTTC.

The chain has TRBV5-5 and TRBJ1-6, with unresolved D. The CDR3 runs to 15 residues. CDR1 and CDR2 (germline): SGHKS, YYEKEE (reference sequence). Trimming left V 4 bases short and J 9 bases short, with 17 bases between. Here the CDR3 DNA reads TGTGCCAGCAGCCCCTCTCGTCAGGCTCTTTCACCCCTCCACTTT. Translation gives CASSPSRQALSPLHF.

The chain recombines TRBV11-2 with TRBJ2-5; a weak D match, TRBD2 (7 bases). Looked up from germline, CDR1 is SGHAT and CDR2 is FQNNGV. The CDR3 has 15 residues. The ends were cut back, 1 base at V and 3 bases at J, with 12 bases in the middle. In DNA, the CDR3 is TGTGCCAGCAGCTTAGTGGGAGGGGGAGAAGAGACCCAGTACTTC. Protein: CASSLVGGGEETQYF.

The chain has TRBV20-1 and TRBJ1-4; TRBD1 is a possible D gene (6 bases). This CDR3 has 15 residues. V was clipped by 3 bases and J by 0 bases, with 11 bases between them. The V gene's germline CDR1 is DFQATT and CDR2 SNEGSKA (reference sequence). The CDR3 bases are TGCAGTGCTAGTCTGGACAGCGCAACTAATGAAAAACTGTTTTTT. This translates into CSASLDSATNEKLFF.

The chain has TRBV6-2 or TRBV6-3 and TRBJ1-5, with 10 nucleotides matching TRBD1. Germline V gene sequence: CDR1 MNHEY, CDR2 SVGEGT. The J segment lost 7 bases and the V segment lost 3 bases, leaving 15 bases of the junction unmatched. This CDR3 is 18 amino acids long. CDR3 amino acids: CASSYPAQGQGIGQPQHF. Written as DNA, the CDR3 is TGTGCCAGCAGTTATCCAGCCCAGGGACAGGGGATTGGGCAGCCCCAGCATTTT.

The chain recombines TRBV7-2 with TRBJ2-2; D is possibly TRBD1 (6 bases). The germline V and J ends were trimmed by 3 bases and 0 bases, with 11 bases remaining between them. Germline V lookup: CDR1 SGHTA, CDR2 FQGNSA. The CDR3 spans 16 residues. The CDR3 DNA reads TGTGCCAGCAGCTTGCAGGGGATCGCGAACACCGGGGAGCTGTTTTTT. Its translation is CASSLQGIANTGELFF.

The chain carries TRBV5-6 and TRBJ2-3, with 8 bases fitting TRBD2. The germline CDR1 and CDR2 sequences are SGHDT and YYEEEE. The CDR3 has 15 residues. The J segment lost 2 bases and the V segment lost 4 bases, leaving 6 bases of the junction unmatched. The CDR3 coding sequence is TGTGCCAGCAGCAGGGGACTAGGGGACACAGATACGCAGTATTTT. Its protein is CASSRGLGDTDTQYF.

The J gene is TRBJ2-5, the V gene TRBV6-5, with D tentatively TRBD2 (5 bases). In germline, CDR1 is MNHEY, CDR2 SVGAGI. V was shortened by 11 bases and J by 5 bases, with 12 bases between the two germline ends. The CDR3 runs to 11 residues. Here the CDR3 reads CASGDRETQYF. DNA for the CDR3: TGTGCCTCCGGGGATCGTGAGACCCAGTACTTC.

This sequence joins TRBV29-1 and TRBJ2-1, with a possible D match to TRBD2 (6 bases). The germline V gene has CDR1 SQVTM and CDR2 ANQGSEA. The CDR3 contains 14 residues. CDR3 sequence: CSDVRRGSYNEQFF. In nucleotides, the CDR3 is TGCAGTGACGTCCGGCGGGGATCCTACAATGAGCAGTTCTTC.

This chain joins TRBV7-2 and TRBJ2-7; the match to TRBD2 covers 11 bases. The V gene's germline CDR1 is SGHTA and CDR2 FQGNSA. The CDR3 covers 16 residues. Losses at the gene ends were 1 base for V and 4 bases for J; bases not matched to a gene: 6. CDR3 in DNA: TGTGCCAGCAGCTTAGGACTAGCGGGAAGGGCTTACGAGCAGTACTTC. Its protein is CASSLGLAGRAYEQYF.

The V call is TRBV11-2, the J call TRBJ1-2; maybe TRBD1 (5 bases). Germline values: CDR1 SGHAT, CDR2 FQNNGV. Trimming pared 1 base from V and 8 bases from J, leaving 11 bases between. The CDR3 runs 13 residues. CDR3 nucleotides: TGTGCCAGCAGCTTAGTTCAGGGCTGGGGCTACACCTTC. Translation gives CASSLVQGWGYTF.

This clone was detected once. The chain links TRBV3-1 (or the pseudogene TRBV3-2) to TRBJ2-1; the match to TRBD2 covers 9 bases. Germline V gene data show CDR1 as LGHDT and CDR2 as YNNKEL (reference sequence). V was pared by 0 bases and J by 8 bases, with 5 bases of the junction left unmatched. This CDR3 contains 15 residues. The CDR3 DNA sequence: TGTGCCAGCAGCCAAGATGGACTAGCGTTGGATGAGCAGTTCTTC. Amino acids: CASSQDGLALDEQFF.

The rearrangement links TRBV27 to TRBJ2-7; D perhaps matches TRBD2 (6 bases). Trimming pared 5 bases from V and 2 bases from J, leaving 16 bases between. This CDR3 comprises 15 residues. Germline values: CDR1 MNHEY, CDR2 SMNVEV (reference sequence). CDR3 in amino acids: CASSPRGSGTYEQYF. The CDR3 DNA reads as TGTGCCAGCAGTCCCCGCGGTAGCGGTACCTACGAGCAGTACTTC.

V usage is TRBV10-3 and J usage is TRBJ2-2, with 11 positions matching TRBD1. The V segment lost 6 bases and the J segment 1 base; nucleotides outside the gene matches: 4. The CDR3 runs to 16 residues. Germline values: CDR1 ENHRY, CDR2 SYGVKD. The CDR3 DNA reads as TGTGCCATCAGCGCAGGGACAGGGGGGAACACCGGGGAGCTGTTTTTT. It translates to CAISAGTGGNTGELFF.

V usage is TRBV24-1 and J usage is TRBJ2-1; 7 bases line up with TRBD2. This CDR3 is 16 amino acids long. Germline CDR1 KGHDR, CDR2 SFDVKD. After removal of 1 base from V and 8 bases from J, the junction contained 10 bases not matched to a gene. The CDR3 nucleotides are TGTGCCACCAGTGATTTAAGGCTCGGGGGGAGATATGAGCAGTTCTTC. Translated, it gives CATSDLRLGGRYEQFF.

The rearrangement joins TRBV28 to TRBJ1-6, with D tentatively TRBD1 (6 bases). V lost 7 bases, J lost 7 bases, and 17 bases lay in between. This CDR3 comprises 15 residues. Germline values: CDR1 MDHEN, CDR2 SYDVKM. The CDR3 region has the DNA TGTGCCAGCACTTTCCCAGGGGTCGACAATTCACCCCTCCACTTT. This codes for CASTFPGVDNSPLHF.